This T cell receptor (beta chain) came from a study of CD4 and CD8 cells across lung adenocarcinoma regions. Germline CDR1 is MNHNS and CDR2 is SASEGT. The CDR3 sequence is 16 residues long. The ends lost 6 bases at V and 9 bases at J; junction bases unmatched: 13. From the PCR reads, TCRdb called clonotypes with MiXCR, one entry per CDR3 protein. The table records approximately 3,500 distinct CDR3 sequences, roughly half of them present only once. Localized lung adenocarcinoma, a non-small cell lung cancer, affected the donors. The receptor comes from a female donor with lung adenocarcinoma. The CD4 and CD8 labels of this study may be unreliable. Sequenced: CD4+ T cells from the margin of a lung tumor. The chain has TRBV6-1 and TRBJ2-1; 11 bases line up with TRBD2. CDR3 region: CASSPTLAGEGCEQFF. DNA for the CDR3: TGTGCCAGCAGCCCCACACTAGCGGGAGAAGGTTGTGAGCAGTTCTTC.